Listed here are 29 T cell receptor beta chains from one sample, sequenced in a study of T cells in Graves' hyperthyroidism and ophthalmopathy. TCR beta CDR3 regions were amplified from RNA transcripts. The TCR CDR3 first-round RT-PCR relied on the HTBI primer set. Each CDR3 protein gets one entry after TCRdb re-called the multiplex PCR reads with MiXCR. The sample includes 500,000 to 750,000 distinct CDR3 sequences, 46% of them seen just once. The sequenced material came from peripheral blood or thyroid tissue (not recorded which). The origin of the receptors is a woman aged 18-30 years with Graves' hyperthyroidism.

The chain uses TRBV19 and TRBJ2-2; TRBD1 matches 8 bases. There are 15 residues in the CDR3. Germline V gene sequence: CDR1 LNHDA, CDR2 SQIVND (reference sequence). J lost 5 bases, V lost 5 bases, and 7 bases had no gene match. The CDR3 DNA sequence: TGTGCCAGTAGTGCCGACAGGGGATTGACCGGGGAGCTGTTTTTT. It encodes CASSADRGLTGELFF.

This clonotype was counted only a few times. The chain joins TRBV18 to TRBJ2-7; 10 bases map to TRBD1. Germline lookup yields CDR1 KGHSH and CDR2 LQKENI. Losses at the gene ends were 5 bases for V and 7 bases for J; bases not matched to a gene: 11. This CDR3 is built from 15 residues. The CDR3 coding sequence is TGTGCCAGCTCAAATCCGGGACAGGGGCCCCCTGAGCAGTACTTC. This encodes CASSNPGQGPPEQYF.

The gene calls are TRBV20-1 and TRBJ1-2; D is undetermined. Trimming pared 1 base from V and 4 bases from J, leaving 13 bases between. The CDR3 extends over 14 amino acids. CDR1 and CDR2 from the germline V gene are DFQATT and SNEGSKA (reference sequence). The CDR3 DNA sequence: TGCAGTGCTAGAGGACTTCGGGATGCCTATGGCTACACCTTC. This gives the protein CSARGLRDAYGYTF.

The table lists this clonotype with many counts. The rearrangement uses TRBV10-3 and TRBJ1-2; 7 nucleotides agree with TRBD1. This CDR3 contains 14 residues. The trim removed 5 bases at V and 5 bases at J, leaving 8 bases unmatched. The V gene's germline CDR1 is ENHRY and CDR2 SYGVKD. CDR3 DNA: TGTGCCATCAGTAACCTGGACAGGAATTATGGCTACACCTTC. Its protein product is CAISNLDRNYGYTF.

This clonotype was detected many times. This CDR3 is CATRRTGANYGYTF. In nucleotides, the CDR3 is TGTGCCACCAGAAGGACCGGAGCTAACTATGGCTACACCTTC. The chain combines TRBV24-1 with TRBJ1-2, with D hard to call. CDR1 is KGHDR and CDR2 is SFDVKD in the germline V gene. V was pared by 7 bases and J by 0 bases, with 11 bases between. The CDR3 consists of 14 residues.

This clonotype has at least ten counts. The chain uses TRBV20-1 and TRBJ2-7; TRBD1 or TRBD2 may be the D gene (5 bases each). The CDR3 covers 14 residues. Trimming pared 4 bases from V and 9 bases from J, leaving 22 bases between. Germline loops: CDR1 DFQATT, CDR2 SNEGSKA (reference sequence). The CDR3 DNA is TGCAGTGCTAACCGGGACCCTGTTAGTTGGGGGCAGTACTTC. Its translation is CSANRDPVSWGQYF.

V gene TRBV4-3 combines with J gene TRBJ2-5; 13 nucleotides line up with TRBD2. This CDR3 comprises 16 residues. Trimming at V came to 4 bases and at J to 5 bases, leaving 7 bases not matched to a gene. The germline gives CDR1 LGHNA, CDR2 YSLEER. The DNA of the CDR3 is TGCGCCAGCAGCCCGCGACTAGCGGGAGGTCTGGAGACCCAGTACTTC. Translation: CASSPRLAGGLETQYF.

This clonotype showed up many times. The chain uses TRBV4-2 and TRBJ1-1; 8 bases align to TRBD1. This CDR3 region has 13 residues. V lost 8 bases to trimming and J lost 8 bases; unmatched junction nucleotides: 10. Germline loops: CDR1 LGHNA, CDR2 YNFKEQ. CDR3 sequence (DNA): TGTGCCAGCCAGGGGACAGGAGAGGACGAAGCTTTCTTT. Translation gives CASQGTGEDEAFF.

The chain is built from TRBV10-3 and TRBJ1-5; 9 bases line up with TRBD1. V shed 4 bases, J shed 0 bases, and the junction held 4 bases outside the gene matches. CDR1 ENHRY and CDR2 SYGVKD come from the germline V gene. The CDR3 is 16 residues long. In nucleotides, the CDR3 is TGTGCCATCAGTGTAGGGACAGGGAATAGCAATCAGCCCCAGCATTTT. Translating it yields CAISVGTGNSNQPQHF.

The chain is built from TRBV4-3 and TRBJ1-2, with D uncertain. V lost 0 bases and J lost 2, with 10 bases in between. The germline CDR1 and CDR2 sequences are LGHNA and YSLEER. CDR3 length equals 15 residues. CDR3 sequence: CASSQEAGWNYGYTF. CDR3 coding DNA: TGCGCCAGCAGCCAAGAGGCGGGTTGGAACTATGGCTACACCTTC.

This clonotype has a count of ten or more. The rearrangement links TRBV12-3 or TRBV12-4 to TRBJ2-5, with 8 nucleotides matching TRBD2. CDR3 length: 16 amino acids. Unmatched junction bases numbered 12, after V lost 6 bases and J lost 3 bases. CDR3 DNA sequence: TGTGCCAGCAGCCGCCGCAAGCGGGAGAGCGAAGAGACCCAGTACTTC. Translating it yields CASSRRKRESEETQYF.

The V call is TRBV29-1, the J call TRBJ1-1; TRBD1 aligns across 8 bases. Germline V gives CDR1 SQVTM, CDR2 ANQGSEA. The CDR3 has 13 amino acids. V was pared by 8 bases and J by 0 bases, with 5 bases of the junction left unmatched. The CDR3 loop reads CSLGQGLNTEAFF. The CDR3 region has the DNA TGCAGCCTAGGACAGGGCTTGAACACTGAAGCTTTCTTT.

The CDR3 spells CSARGRRYEQYF. DNA of the CDR3: TGCAGTGCTAGAGGGAGGCGCTACGAGCAGTACTTC. The chain has TRBV20-1 and TRBJ2-7; TRBD2 might be the D (5 bases). The V gene's germline CDR1 is DFQATT and CDR2 SNEGSKA (reference sequence). V lost 1 base and J lost 3, with 7 bases in between. The CDR3 length is 12 residues.

The chain carries TRBV19 and TRBJ2-7; TRBD2 aligns across 10 bases. Unmatched junction bases numbered 13, after V lost 8 bases and J lost 9 bases. Germline V gives CDR1 LNHDA, CDR2 SQIVND (reference sequence). CDR3 length: 14 residues. CDR3 nucleotide sequence: TGTGCCAGTCGCCCTAGCGGGAGTGTAAGGGCGCAGTACTTC. Translation gives CASRPSGSVRAQYF.

The CDR3 here is CASSTGTGVANVLTF. The CDR3 nucleotides read TGCGCCAGCAGCACCGGGACAGGGGTGGCCAACGTCCTGACTTTC. The chain recombines TRBV5-1 with TRBJ2-6; TRBD1 matches at 10 bases. From germline, CDR1 is SGHRS and CDR2 YFSETQ. The CDR3 consists of 15 residues. The J segment lost 6 bases and the V segment lost 4 bases, leaving 4 bases of the junction unmatched.

This rearrangement joins TRBV29-1 to TRBJ2-2, with 7 bases fitting TRBD1. The germline CDR1 and CDR2 sequences are SQVTM and ANQGSEA. The V gene end was trimmed by 8 bases and the J gene end by 4 bases; junction bases not matched to a gene: 10. The CDR3 runs to 14 residues. The CDR3 region is CSSEEAGGTGELFF. Here the CDR3 DNA reads TGCAGCAGTGAAGAGGCAGGGGGCACCGGGGAGCTGTTTTTT.

This clonotype was detected once. This may be a read error: a much more frequent sequence differs by one nucleotide. The chain joins TRBV20-1 to TRBJ1-3; 7 nucleotides agree with TRBD1. CDR1 is DFQATT, CDR2 SNEGSKA, per germline (reference sequence). This CDR3 has 13 amino acids. The CDR3 sequence: CSAAGTAGNTTYF. CDR3 in DNA: TGCAGTGCGGCCGGGACAGCTGGAAACACCACATATTTT.

In its sample, this clonotype was seen many times. This may stem from a read error, because a much larger clone lies one nucleotide away. V is TRBV20-1 and J is TRBJ1-6; D might be TRBD1 (5 bases). Trimming shortened V by 6 bases and J by 7 bases, and 22 bases separated the two germline ends. The CDR3 consists of 16 residues. Germline CDR1 reads DFQATT; CDR2 reads SNEGSKA (reference sequence). The DNA of the CDR3 is TGCAGTGCCCGTCGCGTATCCGGGGGAAGCAATTCACCCCTCCACTTT. Translated: CSARRVSGGSNSPLHF.

The chain links TRBV29-1 to TRBJ2-5, with 9 positions matching TRBD1. The CDR3 sequence is 14 residues long. The V gene end was trimmed by 8 bases and the J gene end by 6 bases; junction bases not matched to a gene: 13. Germline-derived CDR1 and CDR2 are SQVTM and ANQGSEA. CDR3 coding DNA: TGCAGCCAAGTCCGGGACAGGGCAACAAAGACCCAGTACTTC. Its translation: CSQVRDRATKTQYF.

There are many counts of this clonotype. This rearrangement joins TRBV11-1 to TRBJ2-2; tentatively, D is TRBD2 (7 bases). This CDR3 contains 15 residues. Germline V CDR1 and CDR2: SGHAT, FQDESV (reference sequence). V lost 6 bases to trimming and J lost 0 bases, with 11 bases between them. The CDR3 DNA follows: TGTGCCAGCAGTAGGGGGGGTACGAACACCGGGGAGCTGTTTTTT. It yields the protein CASSRGGTNTGELFF.

This clonotype was recorded many times. The chain links TRBV7-9 to TRBJ2-5, with D perhaps TRBD1 or TRBD2 (6 bases each). The length of the CDR3 is 14 residues. The V end lost 3 bases, the J end lost 4 bases, and 12 bases lay between the germline ends. CDR1 and CDR2 from the germline V gene are SEHNR and FQNEAQ (reference sequence). CDR3 nucleotides: TGTGCCAGCAGCTTGGTGGGGGGCAGAGAGACCCAGTACTTC. Translated: CASSLVGGRETQYF.

As concerns this clonotype: Mismatch with germline at one junction end may stem from a read error. The chain recombines TRBV5-1 with TRBJ2-7, with D maybe TRBD1 (6 bases). Germline V lookup: CDR1 SGHRS, CDR2 YFSETQ. The CDR3 loop spans 16 amino acids. CDR3 amino acids: CASSLGSGDLYNEQHF. DNA of the CDR3: TGCGCCAGCAGCTTGGGCTCAGGGGATCTGTACAATGAGCAGCACTTC. The complete variable domain, with remaining parts taken from reference TRBV5-1 and TRBJ2-7, reads KAGVTQTPRYLIKTRGQQVTLSCSPISGHRSVSWYQQTPGQGLQFLFEYFSETQRNKGNFPGRFSGRQFSNSRSEMNVSTLELGDSALYLCASSLGSGDLYNEQHFGPGTRLTVT.

There are many counts of this clonotype. The chain employs TRBV7-2 and TRBJ2-7, with D unclear. The CDR3 totals 14 residues. Germline assignment: CDR1 SGHTA and CDR2 FQGNSA. Trimming pared 1 base from V and 2 bases from J, leaving 9 bases between. CDR3 sequence (DNA): TGTGCCAGCAGCTTAGTTTTGCGCACCTACGAGCAGTACTTC. As protein: CASSLVLRTYEQYF.

The chain joins TRBV7-3 to TRBJ2-5, with TRBD2 matching 8 bases. The CDR3 consists of 13 residues. Germline lookup yields CDR1 SGHTA and CDR2 FQGTGA. V dropped 5 bases and J dropped 4; count of bases not matched to a gene: 3. CDR3 coding DNA: TGTGCCAGCAGCGAAGCGGGAGTAGAGACCCAGTACTTC. Translating gives CASSEAGVETQYF.

J is TRBJ2-5 and V is TRBV3-1; D may correspond to TRBD1 or TRBD2 (6 bases each). The ends were cut back, 1 base at V and 3 bases at J, with 9 bases in the middle. Germline V gene data show CDR1 as LGHDT and CDR2 as YNNKEL (reference sequence). The CDR3 totals 14 residues. CDR3 DNA sequence: TGTGCCAGCAGCCAAGCGGAGGGGGAAGAGACCCAGTACTTC. Its translation: CASSQAEGEETQYF.

The chain joins TRBV9 to TRBJ1-6, with TRBD1 as a possible D gene (5 bases). This CDR3 has 14 amino acids. From germline, CDR1 is SGDLS and CDR2 YYNGEE. The germline V and J ends were trimmed by 4 bases and 7 bases, with 12 bases remaining between them. The CDR3 bases are TGTGCCAGCAGCATGGGGGGGACGAATTCACCCCTCCACTTT. Amino acid sequence: CASSMGGTNSPLHF.

This clonotype was detected ten times or more. The chain employs TRBV7-9 and TRBJ2-7; possible D gene TRBD1, 6 bases. Germline CDR1 SEHNR, CDR2 FQNEAQ (reference sequence). CDR3 length equals 13 residues. Trimming pared 7 bases from V and 2 bases from J, leaving 12 bases between. The CDR3 DNA sequence: TGTGCCAGCACCGCACAGGGTGCCTACGAGCAGTACTTC. Amino acid sequence: CASTAQGAYEQYF. Full variable domain (rest looked up from reference TRBV7-9 and TRBJ2-7): DTGVSQNPRHKITKRGQNVTFRCDPISEHNRLYWYRQTLGQGPEFLTYFQNEAQLEKSRLLSDRFSAERPKGSFSTLEIQRTEQGDSAMYLCASTAQGAYEQYFGPGTRLTVT.

This sequence joins TRBV7-9 and TRBJ2-6, with D possibly being TRBD1 (6 bases). The CDR3 has 19 amino acids. V was cut by 10 bases and J by 0 bases, with 25 bases left in between. Germline V gene lookup returns CDR1 SEHNR and CDR2 FQNEAQ (reference sequence). The CDR3 DNA sequence: TGTGCCACCGTGGGACCCGGGACAACCGGGATCTCTGGGGCCAACGTCCTGACTTTC. Translating gives CATVGPGTTGISGANVLTF.

This clonotype showed up many times. The chain uses TRBV13 and TRBJ1-2; D unresolved. V shed 0 bases and J shed 1 base, with 9 bases lying between them. The germline gives CDR1 PRHDT, CDR2 FYEKMQ (reference sequence). The CDR3 totals 15 residues. In DNA form, the CDR3 reads TGTGCCAGCAGCTTAGGAGCAGAGTATAACTATGGCTACACCTTC. Amino acids: CASSLGAEYNYGYTF.